What follows are 27 T cell receptor beta chains derived from one specimen sequenced in a study of blood T cell repertoires in COVID-19. TCRdb keeps only in-frame clones here, not all; method: immunoSEQ multiplex PCR. The sample lists over 200,000 clones, roughly 83% occurring once. The specimen was peripheral blood. These receptors all come from a woman in her 70s with active or convalescent COVID-19.

The chain links TRBV5-1 to TRBJ2-3, with TRBD1 as a possible D gene (5 bases). The CDR3 consists of 15 residues. The V gene lost 1 base and the J gene lost 6 bases, with 15 bases spanning the gap. Per the germline V gene, CDR1 is SGHRS and CDR2 is YFSETQ. The CDR3 spells CASSLYRTTEDTQYF. DNA for the CDR3: TGCGCCAGCAGCTTGTACAGGACAACGGAGGATACGCAGTATTTT. Drawing the rest from reference TRBV5-1 and TRBJ2-3, the complete variable domain is KAGVTQTPRYLIKTRGQQVTLSCSPISGHRSVSWYQQTPGQGLQFLFEYFSETQRNKGNFPGRFSGRQFSNSRSEMNVSTLELGDSALYLCASSLYRTTEDTQYFGPGTRLTVL.

The genes are TRBV5-6 and TRBJ1-2, with 9 bases aligning to TRBD1. The germline V gene encodes CDR1 SGHDT and CDR2 YYEEEE. Trimming removed 3 bases from V and 3 bases from J; junction bases left unmatched: 3. This CDR3 comprises 14 residues. The CDR3 reads CASSSGQGDYGYTF. The CDR3 DNA reads TGTGCCAGCAGCTCGGGACAGGGCGACTATGGCTACACCTTC.

This clone was found a few times. The chain carries TRBV2 and TRBJ1-5, with D possibly matching TRBD1 (6 bases). Germline V gene sequence: CDR1 SNHLY, CDR2 FYNNEI. V was cut by 4 bases and J by 3 bases, with 7 bases left in between. The CDR3 runs to 13 residues. This CDR3 is CASSGQVNQPQHF. The CDR3 DNA sequence: TGTGCCAGCAGTGGACAGGTCAATCAGCCCCAGCATTTT.

This clone was seen a single time. The chain combines TRBV6-5 with TRBJ2-3; D might be TRBD2 (6 bases). Trimming took off 7 bases at V and 3 bases at J, with 17 bases between the two ends. CDR3 size: 15 residues. The germline V gene encodes CDR1 MNHEY and CDR2 SVGAGI. CDR3: CASKGPSVGTDTQYF. CDR3 DNA sequence: TGTGCCAGCAAAGGCCCTAGCGTTGGAACAGATACGCAGTATTTT.

This rearrangement joins TRBV9 to TRBJ1-1; D might be TRBD1 (5 bases). V was trimmed by 5 bases and J by 2 bases, leaving 22 bases between them. Germline loops: CDR1 SGDLS, CDR2 YYNGEE. The CDR3 loop spans 17 amino acids. The CDR3 DNA reads as TGTGCCAGCAGTACCCCTCGTGATGCGGGGGAAAACACTGAAGCTTTCTTT. It yields the protein CASSTPRDAGENTEAFF.

CDR3 nucleotide sequence: TGTGCCAGCAGCACGACAGGTAGAAACACTGAAGCTTTCTTT. It specifies CASSTTGRNTEAFF. The V and J genes are TRBV7-3 and TRBJ1-1; D possibly corresponds to TRBD1 (6 bases). CDR3 length: 14 residues. The V gene lost 5 bases and the J gene lost 2 bases, with 12 bases spanning the gap. The V gene's germline CDR1 is SGHTA and CDR2 FQGTGA.

The chain carries TRBV13 and TRBJ2-2, with TRBD2 matching 14 bases. Germline assignment: CDR1 PRHDT and CDR2 FYEKMQ (reference sequence). Trimming cost V 5 bases and J 3 bases; bases outside gene matches: 5. This CDR3 contains 17 residues. In DNA form, the CDR3 reads TGTGCCAGCAGCCGACGACTAGCGGGAGGGGACACCGGGGAGCTGTTTTTT. The encoded protein is CASSRRLAGGDTGELFF.

The rearrangement uses TRBV6-5 and TRBJ1-2; no firm D call. Trimming shortened V by 6 bases and J by 4 bases, and 12 bases separated the two germline ends. Germline V gives CDR1 MNHEY, CDR2 SVGAGI. The CDR3 totals 13 residues. CDR3 protein: CASRGSQAYGYTF. The DNA for the CDR3 is TGTGCCAGCAGAGGCTCCCAGGCCTATGGCTACACCTTC.

V and J are TRBV4-2 and TRBJ1-6; D is ambiguous. V lost 9 bases and J lost 5, with 14 bases in between. This CDR3 comprises 14 residues. Per the germline V gene, CDR1 is LGHNA and CDR2 is YNFKEQ. Here the CDR3 reads CASTLSGDNSPLHF. CDR3 DNA: TGTGCCAGTACTCTATCCGGGGATAATTCACCCCTCCACTTT.

The chain uses TRBV18 and TRBJ1-1; D is perhaps TRBD1 (5 bases). The CDR3 consists of 13 residues. Germline V lookup: CDR1 KGHSH, CDR2 LQKENI. Between the trimmed V and J ends, which lost 3 bases and 7 bases, there was a span of 12 bases. The CDR3 protein is CASSPGGLGEAFF. The CDR3 nucleotides are TGTGCCAGCTCACCGGGGGGATTGGGTGAAGCTTTCTTT. The whole variable domain, filled in from reference TRBV18 and TRBJ1-1, reads NAGVMQNPRHLVRRRGQEARLRCSPMKGHSHVYWYRQLPEEGLKFMVYLQKENIIDESGMPKERFSAEFPKEGPSILRIQQVVRGDSAAYFCASSPGGLGEAFFGQGTRLTVV.

The chain carries TRBV10-1 and TRBJ1-1, with 7 bases lining up with TRBD1. This CDR3 is 12 amino acids long. Looked up from germline, CDR1 is WNHNN and CDR2 is SYGVQD (reference sequence). J gave up 10 bases and V 6 bases, and 8 bases lay outside the gene matches. The chain's CDR3 is CASRDTGARAFF. For the CDR3, the DNA is TGCGCCAGCAGGGATACAGGGGCGAGAGCTTTCTTT.

The CDR3 region has the DNA TGTGCCAGCAGGCCCCCACCGACTAGCGGGGTAACCTACGAGCAGTACTTC. This sequence encodes CASRPPPTSGVTYEQYF. V gene TRBV27 combines with J gene TRBJ2-7; 11 bases are shared with TRBD2. Germline V gene sequence: CDR1 MNHEY, CDR2 SMNVEV (reference sequence). Unmatched junction bases numbered 12, after V lost 6 bases and J lost 2 bases. There are 17 residues in the CDR3.

The rearrangement links TRBV5-1 to TRBJ2-5; tentative D call: TRBD2 (5 bases). CDR1 is SGHRS and CDR2 is YFSETQ in the germline V gene. The CDR3 runs 17 residues. V gave up 3 bases and J gave up 4 bases, with 22 bases separating them. CDR3 loop: CASSSGVGRGFGETQYF. DNA for the CDR3: TGCGCCAGCAGCTCCGGGGTTGGACGGGGTTTCGGAGAGACCCAGTACTTC.

The V call is TRBV3-1 (or the pseudogene TRBV3-2), the J call TRBJ2-2, with TRBD2 identical over 13 bases. Germline loops: CDR1 LGHDT, CDR2 YNNKEL (reference sequence). The V segment lost 4 bases and the J segment 6 bases; nucleotides outside the gene matches: 8. The CDR3 contains 17 residues. CDR3 nucleotides: TGTGCCAGCAGCCCCCGGACTAGCGGGAGAGGGCCCGGGGAGCTGTTTTTT. Its protein product is CASSPRTSGRGPGELFF.

The gene calls are TRBV7-2 and TRBJ1-6; D is perhaps TRBD1 (5 bases). The germline V gene encodes CDR1 SGHTA and CDR2 FQGNSA. The CDR3 spans 14 residues. Trimming shortened V by 2 bases and J by 7 bases, and 9 bases separated the two germline ends. CDR3 protein: CASSLQGGNSPLHF. DNA for the CDR3: TGTGCCAGCAGCTTACAGGGAGGGAATTCACCCCTCCACTTT.

This chain connects TRBV24-1 to TRBJ1-5; D is unresolved. The germline V gene has CDR1 KGHDR and CDR2 SFDVKD. CDR3 length equals 12 residues. V lost 2 bases, J lost 7 bases, and 5 bases lay in between. The CDR3 DNA reads as TGTGCCACCAGTGATTCTTTACAGCCCCAGCATTTT. Its protein product is CATSDSLQPQHF.

This chain uses TRBV5-4 with TRBJ2-2; D perhaps matches TRBD2 (5 bases). This CDR3 has 14 residues. V dropped 10 bases and J dropped 2 bases, with 15 bases sitting between them. Germline CDR1 and CDR2: SGHNT and YYREEE (reference sequence). CDR3 loop: CALFSRENTGELFF. The CDR3 DNA follows: TGTGCCCTCTTTAGTCGGGAAAACACCGGGGAGCTGTTTTTT.

V and J are TRBV18 and TRBJ1-3; D is unclear. V was pared by 3 bases and J by 2 bases, with 14 bases between. Germline V gene data show CDR1 as KGHSH and CDR2 as LQKENI. The CDR3 sequence is 16 residues long. In DNA form, the CDR3 reads TGTGCCAGCTCACCGACCTCCGAGAGGGCTGGAAACACCATATATTTT. Residues: CASSPTSERAGNTIYF.

This clone showed up just a few times. The rearrangement links TRBV7-9 to TRBJ1-1; 7 nucleotides agree with TRBD1. From germline, CDR1 is SEHNR and CDR2 FQNEAQ (reference sequence). This CDR3 is 14 amino acids long. V trimming: 5 bases; J trimming: 5 bases; junction bases outside the gene matches: 8. The CDR3 is CASSVGGVETEAFF. The CDR3 nucleotides read TGTGCCAGCAGCGTAGGGGGCGTTGAGACTGAAGCTTTCTTT.

The chain links TRBV5-1 to TRBJ2-1, with 10 bases aligning to TRBD2. The V and J ends lost 0 bases and 9 bases, in that order; junction bases with no gene match: 6. The CDR3 consists of 15 residues. Germline V gives CDR1 SGHRS, CDR2 YFSETQ. In DNA, the CDR3 is TGCGCCAGCAGCTTGGTTTCTAGCGGGAGCAGTGAGCAGTTCTTC. Amino acid sequence: CASSLVSSGSSEQFF.

The chain recombines TRBV5-6 with TRBJ2-2; maybe TRBD2 (5 bases). The length of the CDR3 is 14 residues. The germline V gene has CDR1 SGHDT and CDR2 YYEEEE. The V and J ends lost 2 bases and 6 bases respectively, with 11 bases between them. The DNA for the CDR3 is TGTGCCAGCAGCTTACTAGAGGCGGCCGGGGAGCTGTTTTTT. Its translation: CASSLLEAAGELFF.

This chain joins TRBV28 and TRBJ1-1; D unresolved. This CDR3 has 14 amino acids. V was trimmed by 3 bases and J by 1 base, leaving 9 bases between them. The germline V gene has CDR1 MDHEN and CDR2 SYDVKM. The CDR3 sequence is CASSFLQTNTEAFF. DNA for the CDR3: TGTGCCAGCAGTTTCTTACAGACGAACACTGAAGCTTTCTTT. The full variable domain, rest sourced from reference TRBV28 and TRBJ1-1, is DVKVTQSSRYLVKRTGEKVFLECVQDMDHENMFWYRQDPGLGLRLIYFSYDVKMKEKGDIPEGYSVSREKKERFSLILESASTNQTSMYLCASSFLQTNTEAFFGQGTRLTVV.

The chain uses TRBV5-1 and TRBJ1-4, with D unresolved. V lost 0 bases and J lost 14, with 17 bases in between. The germline V gene has CDR1 SGHRS and CDR2 YFSETQ. This CDR3 is built from 14 residues. The CDR3 spells CASSLVSGSRDLFF. The CDR3 nucleotides are TGCGCCAGCAGCTTGGTGAGCGGCAGCCGGGATCTGTTTTTT.

The V call is TRBV28, the J call TRBJ1-1; D remains ambiguous. The CDR3 extends over 13 amino acids. V lost 6 bases, J lost 4 bases, and 12 bases lay in between. Germline CDR1 MDHEN, CDR2 SYDVKM. The CDR3 loop is CASRSVGGTEAFF. For the CDR3, the DNA is TGTGCCAGCAGATCGGTTGGAGGCACTGAAGCTTTCTTT.

The CDR3 nucleotides read TGTGCCAGCTCACCGGGGAGGCCGGGGGAGCAGTTCTTC. Translating it yields CASSPGRPGEQFF. V and J are TRBV18 and TRBJ2-1; D possibly corresponds to TRBD2 (6 bases). Trimming pared 3 bases from V and 10 bases from J, leaving 13 bases between. From germline, CDR1 is KGHSH and CDR2 LQKENI. This CDR3 comprises 13 residues.

The chain combines TRBV7-2 with TRBJ1-5; D possibly corresponds to TRBD1 (6 bases). The V gene's germline CDR1 is SGHTA and CDR2 FQGNSA. CDR3 size: 15 residues. Trimming removed 7 bases from V and 1 base from J, with 14 bases in between. As DNA, the CDR3 is TGTGCCAGCAACACCTTCACAGGGAGCAATCAGCCCCAGCATTTT. Its protein product is CASNTFTGSNQPQHF. Together with reference TRBV7-2 and TRBJ1-5, the CDR3 gives the full variable domain: GAGVSQSPSNKVTEKGKDVELRCDPISGHTALYWYRQSLGQGLEFLIYFQGNSAPDKSGLPSDRFSAERTGGSVSTLTIQRTQQEDSAVYLCASNTFTGSNQPQHFGDGTRLSIL.

The chain has TRBV7-8 and TRBJ1-6; TRBD1 might be the D (6 bases). Germline assignment: CDR1 SGHVS and CDR2 FQNEAQ. The CDR3 loop spans 15 amino acids. V lost 2 bases and J 6 bases, leaving 11 bases between the germline ends. This CDR3 reads CASSLNTGSNSPLHF. CDR3 nucleotides: TGTGCCAGCAGCTTAAACACAGGGTCTAATTCACCCCTCCACTTT. The entire variable domain, with the rest obtained from reference TRBV7-8 and TRBJ1-6, is as follows: GAGVSQSPRYKVAKRGQDVALRCDPISGHVSLFWYQQALGQGPEFLTYFQNEAQLDKSGLPSDRFFAERPEGSVSTLKIQRTQQEDSAVYLCASSLNTGSNSPLHFGNGTRLTVT.